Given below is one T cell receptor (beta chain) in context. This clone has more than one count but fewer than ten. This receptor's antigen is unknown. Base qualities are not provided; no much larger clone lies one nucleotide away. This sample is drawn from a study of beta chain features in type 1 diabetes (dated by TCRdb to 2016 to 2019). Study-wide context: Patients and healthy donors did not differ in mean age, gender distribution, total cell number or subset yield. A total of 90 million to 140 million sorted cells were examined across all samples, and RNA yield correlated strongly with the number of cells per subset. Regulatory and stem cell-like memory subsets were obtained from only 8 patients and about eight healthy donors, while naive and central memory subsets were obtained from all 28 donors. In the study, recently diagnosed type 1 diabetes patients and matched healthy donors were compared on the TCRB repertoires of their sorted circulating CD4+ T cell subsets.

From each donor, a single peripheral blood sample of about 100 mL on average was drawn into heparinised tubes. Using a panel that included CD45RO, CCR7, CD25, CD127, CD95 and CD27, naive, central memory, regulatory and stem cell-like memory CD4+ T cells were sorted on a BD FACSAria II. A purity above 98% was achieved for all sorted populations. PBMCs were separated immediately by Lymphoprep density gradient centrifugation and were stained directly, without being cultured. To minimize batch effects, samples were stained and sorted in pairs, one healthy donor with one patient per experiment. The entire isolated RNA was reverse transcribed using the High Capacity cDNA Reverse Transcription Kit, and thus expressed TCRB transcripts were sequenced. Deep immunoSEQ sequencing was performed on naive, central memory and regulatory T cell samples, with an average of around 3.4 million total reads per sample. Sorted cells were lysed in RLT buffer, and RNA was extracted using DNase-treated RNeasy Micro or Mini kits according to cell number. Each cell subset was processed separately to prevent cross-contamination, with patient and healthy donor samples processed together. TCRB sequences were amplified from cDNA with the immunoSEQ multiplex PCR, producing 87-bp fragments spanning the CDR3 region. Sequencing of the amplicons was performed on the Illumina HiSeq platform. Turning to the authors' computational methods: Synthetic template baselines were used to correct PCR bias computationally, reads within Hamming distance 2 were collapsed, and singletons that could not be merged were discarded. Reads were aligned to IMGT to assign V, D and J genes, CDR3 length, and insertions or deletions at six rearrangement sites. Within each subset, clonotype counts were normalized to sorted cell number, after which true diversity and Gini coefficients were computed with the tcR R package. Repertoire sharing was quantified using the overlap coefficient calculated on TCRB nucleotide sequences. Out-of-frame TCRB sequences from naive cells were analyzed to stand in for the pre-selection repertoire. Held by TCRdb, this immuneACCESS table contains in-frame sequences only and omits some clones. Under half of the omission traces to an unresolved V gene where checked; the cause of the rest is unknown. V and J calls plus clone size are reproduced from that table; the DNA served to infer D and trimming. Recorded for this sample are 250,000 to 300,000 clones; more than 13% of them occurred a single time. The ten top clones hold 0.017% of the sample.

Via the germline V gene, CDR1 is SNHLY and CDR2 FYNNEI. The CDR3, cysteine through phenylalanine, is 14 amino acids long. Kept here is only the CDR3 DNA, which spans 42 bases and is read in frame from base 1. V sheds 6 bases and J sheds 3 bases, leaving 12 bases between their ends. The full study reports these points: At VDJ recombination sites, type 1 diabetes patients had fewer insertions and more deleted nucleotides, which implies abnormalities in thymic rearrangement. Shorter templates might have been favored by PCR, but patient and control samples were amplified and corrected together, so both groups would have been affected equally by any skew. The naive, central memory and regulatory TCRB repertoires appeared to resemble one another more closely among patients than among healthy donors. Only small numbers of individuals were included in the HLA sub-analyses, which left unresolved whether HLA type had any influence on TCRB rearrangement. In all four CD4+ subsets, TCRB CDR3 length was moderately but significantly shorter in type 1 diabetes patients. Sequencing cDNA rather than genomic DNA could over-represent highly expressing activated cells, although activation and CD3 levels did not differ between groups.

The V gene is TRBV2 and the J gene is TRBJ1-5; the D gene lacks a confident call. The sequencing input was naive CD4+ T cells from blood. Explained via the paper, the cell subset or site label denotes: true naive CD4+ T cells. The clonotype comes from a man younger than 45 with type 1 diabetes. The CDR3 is CASRNRQDNQPQHF. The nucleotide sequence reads TGTGCCAGCAGAAACCGACAAGACAATCAGCCCCAGCATTTT.